The rows below give T cell receptor beta chains drawn from one sample of a study of cytomegalovirus exposure and HLA in healthy donors. Assay used: immunoSEQ multiplex PCR; TCRdb lists only in-frame clones, some missing. The data show around 100,000 clones, roughly 80% seen once. What was sequenced was PBMCs. These receptor sequences come from a man aged 25 to 40 in good health and CMV-seropositive. Each CDR3 is given with its conserved first and last residue. A D gene is named only where the DNA matches it firmly. The size entry is marked missing in some rows and otherwise reads once, few, many or a size class.

j_call: TRBJ2-7
v_call: TRBV28
clone_size: NA
d_call: NA
cdr3_nt: TGTGCCAGCAGTCTGGAGGGACCCCCGGCCTACGAGCAGTACTTC
cdr3_aa: CASSLEGPPAYEQYF

j_call: TRBJ1-1
v_call: TRBV6-1
clone_size: NA
d_call: NA
cdr3_nt: TGTGCCAGCAGTGAGCAGGACATGAACACTGAAGCTTTCTTT
cdr3_aa: CASSEQDMNTEAFF

j_call: TRBJ2-7
v_call: TRBV28
clone_size: NA
d_call: TRBD2
cdr3_nt: TGTGCCAGCAGTACCGCTAGCGGCAGCTCCTACGAGCAGTACTTC
cdr3_aa: CASSTASGSSYEQYF

j_call: TRBJ2-1
v_call: TRBV12-5
clone_size: NA
d_call: TRBD2
cdr3_nt: TGTGCTAGTGGCCCGGGACTAGCGGGGGATGAGCAGTTCTTC
cdr3_aa: CASGPGLAGDEQFF

j_call: TRBJ2-1
v_call: TRBV27
clone_size: NA
d_call: NA
cdr3_nt: TGTGCCAGCAGTATCCTTGCCGGGTCGAACAATGAGCAGTTCTTC
cdr3_aa: CASSILAGSNNEQFF

j_call: TRBJ2-1
v_call: TRBV7-2
clone_size: NA
d_call: TRBD2
cdr3_nt: TGTGCCAGCAGCACTGAGGCGGGGGGAGGTGAGCAGTTCTTC
cdr3_aa: CASSTEAGGGEQFF

j_call: TRBJ1-1
v_call: TRBV6-5
clone_size: NA
d_call: TRBD1
cdr3_nt: TGTGCCAGCAGTAGCGGACAGGCCGGTGCTTTCTTT
cdr3_aa: CASSSGQAGAFF

j_call: TRBJ1-5
v_call: TRBV27
clone_size: NA
d_call: NA
cdr3_nt: TGTGCCAGCAGTTTCAATTGGGCGCAGCCCCAGCATTTT
cdr3_aa: CASSFNWAQPQHF

j_call: TRBJ2-1
v_call: TRBV27
clone_size: NA
d_call: NA
cdr3_nt: TGTGCCAGCAGTTTATCCGTACAGGCGTACAATGAGCAGTTCTTC
cdr3_aa: CASSLSVQAYNEQFF

j_call: TRBJ1-3
v_call: TRBV7-8
clone_size: NA
d_call: NA
cdr3_nt: TGTGCCAGCAGCCCTGAGGGAAACACCATATATTTT
cdr3_aa: CASSPEGNTIYF

j_call: TRBJ2-2
v_call: TRBV5-1
clone_size: NA
d_call: TRBD2
cdr3_nt: TGCGCCAGCAGCTTGGGTAGCGGGAAGCAAGGCACCGGGGAGCTGTTTTTT
cdr3_aa: CASSLGSGKQGTGELFF

j_call: TRBJ2-2
v_call: TRBV6-4
clone_size: NA
d_call: NA
cdr3_nt: TGTGCCAGCAGTGCCACGGGGAACACCGGGGAGCTGTTTTTT
cdr3_aa: CASSATGNTGELFF

j_call: TRBJ2-3
v_call: TRBV10-3
clone_size: NA
d_call: NA
cdr3_nt: TGTGCCATCAGTGACTCAGAAAAAACGACAGATACGCAGTATTTT
cdr3_aa: CAISDSEKTTDTQYF

j_call: TRBJ2-7
v_call: TRBV6-6
clone_size: NA
d_call: TRBD2
cdr3_nt: TGTGCCAGTCAACCGGGCGCGGGGGAGTCCTACGAGCAGTACTTC
cdr3_aa: CASQPGAGESYEQYF

j_call: TRBJ1-2
v_call: TRBV9
clone_size: few
d_call: NA
cdr3_nt: TGTGCCAGCAGCACAGGCTATGGCTACACCTTC
cdr3_aa: CASSTGYGYTF

j_call: TRBJ1-5
v_call: TRBV6-5
clone_size: NA
d_call: NA
cdr3_nt: TGTGCCAGCAGTCTAACAGGGTATCAGCCCCAGCATTTT
cdr3_aa: CASSLTGYQPQHF

j_call: TRBJ2-1
v_call: TRBV18
clone_size: NA
d_call: TRBD2
cdr3_nt: TGTGCCAGCTCACCAGGTCTAGCGGCCTACAATGAGCAGTTCTTC
cdr3_aa: CASSPGLAAYNEQFF

j_call: TRBJ2-2
v_call: TRBV4-3
clone_size: NA
d_call: TRBD1
cdr3_nt: TGCGCCAGCAGCCAAACACCGGGACAGGGCTCCGGGGAGCTGTTTTTT
cdr3_aa: CASSQTPGQGSGELFF

j_call: TRBJ1-1
v_call: TRBV6-5
clone_size: NA
d_call: TRBD1
cdr3_nt: TGTGCCAGCAGTGCGGGACAGGGGAACACTGAAGCTTTCTTT
cdr3_aa: CASSAGQGNTEAFF

j_call: TRBJ2-2
v_call: TRBV11-3
clone_size: NA
d_call: NA
cdr3_nt: TGTGCCAGCAGCTTCGGCCGCGGGGAGGTCGGGGAGCTGTTTTTT
cdr3_aa: CASSFGRGEVGELFF

j_call: TRBJ1-2
v_call: TRBV5-5
clone_size: NA
d_call: NA
cdr3_nt: TGTGCCAGCTCATGGGGGAGGGGAAACTATGGCTACACCTTC
cdr3_aa: CASSWGRGNYGYTF

j_call: TRBJ2-1
v_call: TRBV6-1
clone_size: NA
d_call: TRBD2
cdr3_nt: TGTGCCAGCAGTCCTTACGGGAGGGGGTATGAGCAGTTCTTC
cdr3_aa: CASSPYGRGYEQFF

j_call: TRBJ1-1
v_call: TRBV4-2
clone_size: NA
d_call: NA
cdr3_nt: TGTGCCAGCAGCCAGCCAGCAGCGGTTAGGGACACTGAAGCTTTCTTT
cdr3_aa: CASSQPAAVRDTEAFF

j_call: TRBJ2-7
v_call: TRBV11-2
clone_size: NA
d_call: NA
cdr3_nt: TGTGCCAGCAGCCCGAGAGGGAACGAGCAGTACTTC
cdr3_aa: CASSPRGNEQYF

j_call: TRBJ1-2
v_call: TRBV5-1
clone_size: few
d_call: TRBD1
cdr3_nt: TGCGCCAGCAGCTTGGTGTTAGGGGGCTTGGGGTCCCCCTATGGCTACACCTTC
cdr3_aa: CASSLVLGGLGSPYGYTF

j_call: TRBJ1-4
v_call: TRBV28
clone_size: NA
d_call: NA
cdr3_nt: TGTGCCAGCAGCAGGCCCCCGGCTAATGAAAAACTGTTTTTT
cdr3_aa: CASSRPPANEKLFF

j_call: TRBJ2-5
v_call: TRBV11-2
clone_size: NA
d_call: TRBD2
cdr3_nt: TGTGCCAGCAGCCGTACGCCGGGCCCCCGGGAGGTAGAGACCCAGTACTTC
cdr3_aa: CASSRTPGPREVETQYF

j_call: TRBJ1-1
v_call: TRBV7-2
clone_size: once
d_call: NA
cdr3_nt: TGTGCCAGCAGCTTAGGGCAGCTAGGCACTGAAGCTTTCTTT
cdr3_aa: CASSLGQLGTEAFF

j_call: TRBJ2-5
v_call: TRBV11-2
clone_size: NA
d_call: TRBD1
cdr3_nt: TGTGCCAGCAGCTTAGTATTCAACAGGGGAGCGTTCCAAGAGACCCAGTACTTC
cdr3_aa: CASSLVFNRGAFQETQYF

j_call: TRBJ2-7
v_call: TRBV18
clone_size: NA
d_call: NA
cdr3_nt: TGTGCCAGCTCACGGCTAGCTAGCTCCTACGAGCAGTACTTC
cdr3_aa: CASSRLASSYEQYF

j_call: TRBJ1-5
v_call: TRBV28
clone_size: NA
d_call: NA
cdr3_nt: TGTGCCAGCAGTACAGGGACGCGAAGGAATCAGCCCCAGCATTTT
cdr3_aa: CASSTGTRRNQPQHF

j_call: TRBJ1-2
v_call: TRBV7-2
clone_size: NA
d_call: NA
cdr3_nt: TGTGCCAGCAGCTTATCAGGGGACATCTATGGCTACACCTTC
cdr3_aa: CASSLSGDIYGYTF

j_call: TRBJ2-2
v_call: TRBV5-6
clone_size: NA
d_call: NA
cdr3_nt: TGTGCCAGCAGCTCCGTCGGGATAATTGTCTCCGGGGAGCTGTTTTTT
cdr3_aa: CASSSVGIIVSGELFF

j_call: TRBJ2-2
v_call: TRBV19
clone_size: NA
d_call: TRBD2
cdr3_nt: TGTGCCAGTAGCCGGACTAGCGGGAGCGCCGGGGAGCTGTTTTTT
cdr3_aa: CASSRTSGSAGELFF

j_call: TRBJ2-2
v_call: TRBV9
clone_size: once
d_call: TRBD1
cdr3_nt: TGTGCCAGCAGCGTAGCTGACAGGGGTTCGCCGACCGGGGAGCTGTTTTTT
cdr3_aa: CASSVADRGSPTGELFF

j_call: TRBJ2-7
v_call: TRBV7-8
clone_size: NA
d_call: NA
cdr3_nt: TGTGCCAGCAGCTTAGAGGGGGTGTCCTACGAGCAGTACTTC
cdr3_aa: CASSLEGVSYEQYF

j_call: TRBJ2-7
v_call: TRBV27
clone_size: NA
d_call: TRBD1
cdr3_nt: TGTGCCAGCAGTCCAATAACCGGGACAGGGTCCTACGAGCAGTACTTC
cdr3_aa: CASSPITGTGSYEQYF

j_call: TRBJ2-7
v_call: TRBV27
clone_size: NA
d_call: TRBD2
cdr3_nt: TGTGCCAGCAGTATTAGGACTAGCGGGATATACGAGCAGTACTTC
cdr3_aa: CASSIRTSGIYEQYF

j_call: TRBJ1-1
v_call: TRBV6-1
clone_size: NA
d_call: NA
cdr3_nt: TGTGCCAGCAGTGGGCTTCTACAGGGATTAGGTGAAGCTTTCTTT
cdr3_aa: CASSGLLQGLGEAFF

j_call: TRBJ2-7
v_call: TRBV4-3
clone_size: NA
d_call: TRBD1
cdr3_nt: TGCGCCAGCAGCTTCCACACCGGGACAGGGGGCCCCTACGAGCAGTACTTC
cdr3_aa: CASSFHTGTGGPYEQYF

j_call: TRBJ2-7
v_call: TRBV2
clone_size: NA
d_call: NA
cdr3_nt: TGTGCCAGCAGTAGACCTGGGAGACCCCCTCCGGACGAGCAGTACTTC
cdr3_aa: CASSRPGRPPPDEQYF

j_call: TRBJ1-6
v_call: TRBV30
clone_size: NA
d_call: NA
cdr3_nt: TGTGCCTGGCACAGGGAAAATTCACCCCTCCACTTT
cdr3_aa: CAWHRENSPLHF

j_call: TRBJ2-7
v_call: TRBV9
clone_size: NA
d_call: NA
cdr3_nt: TGTGCCAGCAGCGTAGAAGGTGCCAGGGTCGACGAGCAGTACTTC
cdr3_aa: CASSVEGARVDEQYF

j_call: TRBJ1-3
v_call: TRBV19
clone_size: few
d_call: NA
cdr3_nt: TGTGCCAGTAGCGACATCTCTGGAAACACCATATATTTT
cdr3_aa: CASSDISGNTIYF

j_call: TRBJ2-7
v_call: TRBV7-8
clone_size: once
d_call: NA
cdr3_nt: TGTGCCAGCAGCTTCTTCGGGGTCGAGCAGTACTTC
cdr3_aa: CASSFFGVEQYF

j_call: TRBJ2-1
v_call: TRBV4-3
clone_size: few
d_call: TRBD2
cdr3_nt: TGCGCCAGCAGCCAGACGGGAGGGCCTGGCAATGAGCAGTTCTTC
cdr3_aa: CASSQTGGPGNEQFF

j_call: TRBJ2-1
v_call: TRBV6-1
clone_size: once
d_call: NA
cdr3_nt: TGTGCCAGCAGTGAAGGCGCGGGGTACAATGAGCAGTTCTTC
cdr3_aa: CASSEGAGYNEQFF

j_call: TRBJ2-7
v_call: TRBV27
clone_size: few
d_call: TRBD2
cdr3_nt: TGTGCCAGCAGCAGGACTAGGACCAGCTACGAGCAGTACTTC
cdr3_aa: CASSRTRTSYEQYF

j_call: TRBJ1-2
v_call: TRBV7-8
clone_size: NA
d_call: TRBD1
cdr3_nt: TGTGCCAGCAGCGCGGGACAGGGGGCTGGCTACACCTTC
cdr3_aa: CASSAGQGAGYTF

j_call: TRBJ2-7
v_call: TRBV29-1
clone_size: NA
d_call: TRBD1
cdr3_nt: TGCAGCGCAAGGGGGCGGGTACCCTACGAGCAGTACTTC
cdr3_aa: CSARGRVPYEQYF

j_call: TRBJ2-1
v_call: TRBV7-2
clone_size: NA
d_call: TRBD2
cdr3_nt: TGTGCCAGCAGCTTAAGCGGGAGGGCCTACAATGAGCAGTTCTTC
cdr3_aa: CASSLSGRAYNEQFF

j_call: TRBJ1-1
v_call: TRBV19
clone_size: NA
d_call: TRBD1
cdr3_nt: TGTGCCAGTAGTAGGGGACAGGGGAACACTGAAGCTTTCTTT
cdr3_aa: CASSRGQGNTEAFF

j_call: TRBJ2-1
v_call: TRBV29-1
clone_size: NA
d_call: NA
cdr3_nt: TGCAGCGTTGATTATCAGGGGTCCTGGAATGAGCAGTTCTTC
cdr3_aa: CSVDYQGSWNEQFF

j_call: TRBJ2-7
v_call: TRBV5-6
clone_size: NA
d_call: TRBD1
cdr3_nt: TGTGCCAGCAGCTTGGGTAGGGGGCGCGAGCAGTACTTC
cdr3_aa: CASSLGRGREQYF

j_call: TRBJ1-6
v_call: TRBV2
clone_size: NA
d_call: NA
cdr3_nt: TGTGCCAGCAGCCCAGACAGGAGAGACTCACCCCTCCACTTT
cdr3_aa: CASSPDRRDSPLHF

j_call: TRBJ2-1
v_call: TRBV7-9
clone_size: once
d_call: NA
cdr3_nt: TGTGCCAGCAGCGGAGGGACAGACTCCTACAATGAGCAGTTCTTC
cdr3_aa: CASSGGTDSYNEQFF

j_call: TRBJ2-1
v_call: TRBV6-6
clone_size: few
d_call: TRBD2
cdr3_nt: TGTGCCAGCAGTAGGGCGGGAGAATACAATGAGCAGTTCTTC
cdr3_aa: CASSRAGEYNEQFF

j_call: TRBJ1-4
v_call: TRBV7-2
clone_size: NA
d_call: TRBD1
cdr3_nt: TGTGCCAGCAGTCATCTTACAGGGGGTTCTAAAAAACTGTTTTTT
cdr3_aa: CASSHLTGGSKKLFF